These 22 T cell receptor beta chains share one sample of origin, sequenced in a study of a mutant IDH1 vaccine in newly diagnosed glioma. Time point defined: week 23, last vaccination. Every vaccination contained 300 ug of the mutant IDH1 20-mer peptide and was paired with topical imiquimod. No antigens are known for them. Produced via immunoSEQ multiplex PCR; TCRdb's table is partial and in-frame only. The sample lists over 50,000 clones, about 87% occurring once. Source: PBMCs, taken from a glioma patient whose treatment included an IDH1 peptide vaccine. The receptors stem from a man younger than 35 with glioma.

The chain joins TRBV19 to TRBJ2-1; TRBD2 is a possible D gene (5 bases). This CDR3 has 14 residues. Trimming left V 6 bases short and J 4 bases short, with 13 bases between. The germline V gene encodes CDR1 LNHDA and CDR2 SQIVND (reference sequence). The CDR3 nucleotides read TGTGCCAGTAGGGGTGGACTGATTTACAATGAGCAGTTCTTC. Encoded protein: CASRGGLIYNEQFF.

This clone has only a few counts. The rearrangement links TRBV5-6 to TRBJ1-5, with D perhaps matching TRBD1 (6 bases). V lost 4 bases, J lost 0 bases, and 11 bases lay in between. Germline V lookup: CDR1 SGHDT, CDR2 YYEEEE. The length of the CDR3 is 15 residues. The CDR3 bases are TGTGCCAGCAGCCAAACAGGGTATAGCAATCAGCCCCAGCATTTT. Protein sequence: CASSQTGYSNQPQHF.

The rearrangement joins TRBV7-9 to TRBJ1-2, with a weak D call TRBD1 (5 bases). This CDR3 region has 12 residues. V was cut by 7 bases and J by 6 bases, with 12 bases left in between. The germline CDR1 and CDR2 sequences are SEHNR and FQNEAQ (reference sequence). In nucleotides, the CDR3 is TGTGCCAGCATGAGGCCAGGGAATGGCTACACCTTC. Protein sequence: CASMRPGNGYTF. The whole variable domain, remainder taken from reference TRBV7-9 and TRBJ1-2, is DTGVSQNPRHKITKRGQNVTFRCDPISEHNRLYWYRQTLGQGPEFLTYFQNEAQLEKSRLLSDRFSAERPKGSFSTLEIQRTEQGDSAMYLCASMRPGNGYTFGSGTRLTVV.

The chain joins TRBV27 to TRBJ1-1, with a tentative D call TRBD1 (5 bases). V lost 8 bases to trimming and J lost 7 bases, with 17 bases between them. The CDR3 runs to 13 residues. Germline CDR1 is MNHEY and CDR2 is SMNVEV (reference sequence). The DNA for the CDR3 is TGTGCCAGCCGACCGGGGGGGTTACTTGAAGCTTTCTTT. It yields the protein CASRPGGLLEAFF.

The chain has TRBV5-8 and TRBJ1-2; no definite D call. Between the trimmed V and J ends, which lost 2 bases and 10 bases, there was a span of 18 bases. Germline values: CDR1 SGHTS, CDR2 YDEGEE. The CDR3 covers 14 residues. The CDR3 coding sequence is TGTGCCAGCAGCTTTCCATACGCTCCGAGAGACTACACCTTC. This sequence encodes CASSFPYAPRDYTF.

CDR3: CASSRTGNSPLHF. CDR3 DNA: TGCGCCAGCAGCCGTACGGGGAATTCACCCCTCCACTTT. This chain links TRBV4-3 with TRBJ1-6; unclear D gene. CDR1 is LGHNA, CDR2 YSLEER, per germline. Trimming removed 4 bases from V and 7 bases from J, with 8 bases in between. The length of the CDR3 is 13 residues.

The sample holds a few counts of this clone. The rearrangement uses TRBV18 and TRBJ1-1; no clear D. The CDR3 has 14 amino acids. V dropped 6 bases and J dropped 0 bases, with 11 bases sitting between them. CDR1 is KGHSH, CDR2 LQKENI, per germline. This CDR3 is CASSLGQMNTEAFF. The CDR3 nucleotides read TGTGCCAGCTCGCTCGGGCAGATGAACACTGAAGCTTTCTTT.

The chain links TRBV7-9 to TRBJ2-7; perhaps TRBD1 as D (6 bases). The CDR3 totals 13 residues. CDR1 SEHNR and CDR2 FQNEAQ come from the germline V gene (reference sequence). V shed 8 bases and J shed 7 bases, with 18 bases lying between them. CDR3 region: CASGYTGSREQYF. Written as DNA, the CDR3 is TGTGCCAGCGGCTATACAGGGTCGAGGGAGCAGTACTTC. Supplemented by reference TRBV7-9 and TRBJ2-7, the full variable domain reads DTGVSQNPRHKITKRGQNVTFRCDPISEHNRLYWYRQTLGQGPEFLTYFQNEAQLEKSRLLSDRFSAERPKGSFSTLEIQRTEQGDSAMYLCASGYTGSREQYFGPGTRLTVT.

This chain links TRBV19 with TRBJ2-3; D may be TRBD2 (6 bases). The V gene lost 6 bases and the J gene lost 0 bases, with 19 bases spanning the gap. CDR1 is LNHDA and CDR2 is SQIVND in the germline V gene (reference sequence). The CDR3 extends over 17 amino acids. The CDR3 DNA is TGTGCCAGTAGGGAAGGACGGGAGCGGAGGAGCACAGATACGCAGTATTTT. This translates into CASREGRERRSTDTQYF. The full variable domain, in which reference TRBV19 and TRBJ2-3 provide the parts outside the CDR3, is DGGITQSPKYLFRKEGQNVTLSCEQNLNHDAMYWYRQDPGQGLRLIYYSQIVNDFQKGDIAEGYSVSREKKESFPLTVTSAQKNPTAFYLCASREGRERRSTDTQYFGPGTRLTVL.

V usage is TRBV7-2 and J usage is TRBJ2-2, with no clear D. The CDR3 spans 15 residues. V was clipped by 2 bases and J by 1 base, with 8 bases between them. CDR1 is SGHTA and CDR2 is FQGNSA in the germline V gene. CDR3 residues: CASSLSPWNTGELFF. The CDR3 DNA reads TGTGCCAGCAGCTTAAGTCCCTGGAACACCGGGGAGCTGTTTTTT. The full variable domain, completed using reference TRBV7-2 and TRBJ2-2, is GAGVSQSPSNKVTEKGKDVELRCDPISGHTALYWYRQSLGQGLEFLIYFQGNSAPDKSGLPSDRFSAERTGGSVSTLTIQRTQQEDSAVYLCASSLSPWNTGELFFGEGSRLTVL.

This clone appeared a few times. The V and J genes are TRBV18 and TRBJ1-1; D call uncertain. CDR3 size: 12 residues. Germline V lookup: CDR1 KGHSH, CDR2 LQKENI. Trimming left V 3 bases short and J 1 base short, with 3 bases between. CDR3 DNA sequence: TGTGCCAGCTCACCGAGGAACACTGAAGCTTTCTTT. It translates to CASSPRNTEAFF.

This clone appeared a single time. V gene TRBV30 combines with J gene TRBJ1-3; TRBD1 aligns across 8 bases. This CDR3 spans 12 amino acids. V lost 0 bases and J lost 8; bases outside the gene matches: 0. Looked up from germline, CDR1 is GTSNPN and CDR2 is SVGIG (reference sequence). CDR3 in amino acids: CAWSVQGDTIYF. In DNA, the CDR3 is TGTGCCTGGAGTGTACAGGGGGACACCATATATTTT.

This clone was seen just once. This chain uses TRBV2 with TRBJ1-2; D not certain. CDR1 SNHLY and CDR2 FYNNEI come from the germline V gene. The CDR3 spans 13 residues. Trimming stripped 8 bases from V and 6 bases from J, with 16 bases between. CDR3 coding DNA: TGTGCCAGCCGGTCCCCACCCGTTGATGGCTACACCTTC. Encoded protein: CASRSPPVDGYTF.

This rearrangement joins TRBV4-2 to TRBJ2-5; D is uncertain. The CDR3 runs to 13 residues. The V and J ends lost 1 base and 5 bases respectively, with 8 bases between them. The germline gives CDR1 LGHNA, CDR2 YNFKEQ. The CDR3 nucleotides are TGTGCCAGCAGCCAAGGGGGTATGGAGACCCAGTACTTC. Encoded protein: CASSQGGMETQYF.

This rearrangement joins TRBV5-8 to TRBJ1-5; 8 positions match TRBD1. Germline CDR1 and CDR2: SGHTS and YDEGEE. Trimming at V came to 2 bases and at J to 6 bases, leaving 7 bases not matched to a gene. This CDR3 has 15 residues. Here the CDR3 DNA reads TGTGCCAGCAGCTTTCAAGACAGGGGACCTCAGCCCCAGCATTTT. Its translation is CASSFQDRGPQPQHF.

In this sample, this clone turned up once. This rearrangement joins TRBV4-1 to TRBJ1-6; D remains ambiguous. Trimming pared 0 bases from V and 6 bases from J, leaving 6 bases between. From germline, CDR1 is MGHRA and CDR2 YSYEKL. The CDR3 runs 14 residues. This chain's CDR3 is CASSQDLLNSPLHF. In nucleotides, the CDR3 is TGCGCCAGCAGCCAAGATCTCCTTAATTCACCCCTCCACTTT.

The V call is TRBV29-1, the J call TRBJ1-1; TRBD1 is a possible D gene (5 bases). The CDR3 contains 13 residues. Germline lookup yields CDR1 SQVTM and CDR2 ANQGSEA. V lost 5 bases and J 0 bases, leaving 10 bases between the germline ends. The CDR3 region has the DNA TGCAGCGTTCCCCACAGGATGAACACTGAAGCTTTCTTT. Translation gives CSVPHRMNTEAFF.

V usage is TRBV10-3 and J usage is TRBJ1-3, with D maybe TRBD1 (5 bases). CDR1 and CDR2 (germline): ENHRY, SYGVKD. Trimming cost V 2 bases and J 0 bases, with 11 bases left between them. This CDR3 is 16 amino acids long. The CDR3 here is CAISEPGRSSGNTIYF. CDR3 in DNA: TGTGCCATCAGTGAGCCGGGACGGAGCTCTGGAAACACCATATATTTT.

Only one count was recorded for this clone. The V gene is TRBV11-2, the J gene TRBJ2-1; D is perhaps TRBD1 (6 bases). CDR1 SGHAT and CDR2 FQNNGV come from the germline V gene. The CDR3 sequence is 13 residues long. Trimming removed 1 base at V and 16 bases at J, with 17 bases between. CDR3 protein: CASSLAWGLALFF. CDR3 in DNA: TGTGCCAGCAGCTTAGCGTGGGGGCTAGCTTTATTCTTC.

The count of this clone is one. The V call is TRBV2, the J call TRBJ2-4; D is unclear. CDR3 length: 17 amino acids. Trimming removed 4 bases at V and 3 bases at J, with 19 bases between. Looked up from germline, CDR1 is SNHLY and CDR2 is FYNNEI. The CDR3 reads CASSGGTLFRGKNIQYF. The DNA of the CDR3 is TGTGCCAGCAGTGGCGGCACCCTTTTTCGTGGCAAAAACATTCAGTACTTC. Drawing the rest from reference TRBV2 and TRBJ2-4, the complete variable domain is EPEVTQTPSHQVTQMGQEVILRCVPISNHLYFYWYRQILGQKVEFLVSFYNNEISEKSEIFDDQFSVERPDGSNFTLKIRSTKLEDSAMYFCASSGGTLFRGKNIQYFGAGTRLSVL.

This chain uses TRBV10-3 with TRBJ1-4, with D possibly TRBD1 on 5 matching bases. CDR3 length equals 11 residues. Germline V gives CDR1 ENHRY, CDR2 SYGVKD. Trimming cost V 10 bases and J 8 bases, with 11 bases left between them. In nucleotides, the CDR3 is TGTGCCACGTCAGGGTCGGAAAAACTGTTTTTT. It translates to CATSGSEKLFF.

This clone was seen only once. This chain uses TRBV4-3 with TRBJ2-2; D ambiguous. The CDR3 extends over 13 amino acids. V was pared by 3 bases and J by 7 bases, with 9 bases between. CDR1 LGHNA and CDR2 YSLEER come from the germline V gene. CDR3 loop: CASSQDWFGELFF. CDR3 nucleotides: TGCGCCAGCAGCCAGGATTGGTTCGGGGAGCTGTTTTTT.